This TCR beta chain is from a study of blood T cell repertoires in COVID-19. On the study more broadly: Donors in the United States, Italy and Spain gave samples during acute or convalescent COVID-19. Sources were T cells, B-cell-depleted T cells, or PBMCs; the material itself was cDNA or gDNA.

Under the authors' procedure: Counts of nucleated cells, estimated from reference gene primer amplification, were obtained. Here immunoSEQ multiplex PCR was the method, and the copy in TCRdb shows in-frame clones only, minus some. That table supplies the V and J calls and clone size; D and trimming were determined from the DNA. The table has about 88,000 clones, more than 70% seen once. Germline V gene lookup returns CDR1 LNHDA and CDR2 SQIVND (reference sequence). V lost 3 bases to trimming and J lost 9 bases; unmatched junction nucleotides: 7. The CDR3 length is 16 residues. The chain joins TRBV19 to TRBJ2-1; 14 positions match TRBD2. This receptor was obtained from a woman in her 70s with acute or convalescent COVID-19. Material for sequencing was peripheral blood. The CDR3 region is CASSIGGTSGSREQFF. Here the CDR3 DNA reads TGTGCCAGTAGTATTGGCGGGACTAGCGGGAGTCGTGAGCAGTTCTTC.